These T cell receptor beta chains were read from a single sample in a study of blood T cell repertoires in COVID-19. Profiled with immunoSEQ multiplex PCR; TCRdb holds only in-frame clones, not every one. The table records some 370,000 clones, nearly 90% of them present only once. Sequenced sample: peripheral blood. The source is a man younger than 30 with active or convalescent COVID-19. Each CDR3 is given with its conserved first and last residue. Each record gives: V gene, D gene, J gene, clone size, CDR3 protein, CDR3 DNA. A D gene is named only where the DNA matches it firmly. Where a row states a size, it is once, few, many or the class of an expanded clone; other rows omit it.

TRBV12-3/TRBV12-4	.	TRBJ2-4	.	CASTSGNIQYF	TGTGCCAGCACGAGTGGAAACATTCAGTACTTC
TRBV2	.	TRBJ2-2	.	CASSAGSGELFF	TGTGCCAGCAGTGCAGGGTCCGGGGAGCTGTTTTTT
TRBV5-1	.	TRBJ2-1	.	CASSPRGKTIYNEQFF	TGCGCCAGCAGCCCTCGGGGGAAGACGATATACAATGAGCAGTTCTTC
TRBV3-1/TRBV3-2	TRBD2	TRBJ2-1	.	CASSRRVGTSNEQFF	TGTGCCAGCAGCCGCCGGGTAGGGACTAGTAATGAGCAGTTCTTC
TRBV15	.	TRBJ1-2	few	CATSRDGGLYGYTF	TGTGCCACCAGCAGAGATGGGGGGTTGTATGGCTACACCTTC
TRBV28	.	TRBJ1-1	.	CASSLQGQGTEAFF	TGTGCCAGCAGTTTACAAGGCCAGGGGACTGAAGCTTTCTTT
TRBV5-5	TRBD2	TRBJ2-1	.	CASSYGLAGNYNEQFF	TGTGCCAGCAGCTACGGACTAGCGGGAAACTACAATGAGCAGTTCTTC
TRBV5-5	TRBD2	TRBJ2-1	.	CASSSQAGGPYNEQFF	TGTGCCAGCAGCTCCCAAGCGGGGGGCCCATACAATGAGCAGTTCTTC
TRBV6-6	TRBD1	TRBJ1-5	once	CASSPPGGAGRPQHF	TGTGCCAGCAGCCCGCCAGGGGGCGCGGGTAGGCCCCAGCATTTT
TRBV4-3	.	TRBJ1-4	.	CASSLGLNEKLFF	TGCGCCAGCAGCCTCGGGTTAAATGAAAAACTGTTTTTT
TRBV2	.	TRBJ2-5	.	CASSDEFETQYF	TGTGCCAGCAGCGATGAGTTTGAGACCCAGTACTTC
TRBV6-1	TRBD2	TRBJ2-1	.	CASSDTSGRAWNEQFF	TGTGCCAGCAGTGACACTAGCGGAAGGGCTTGGAATGAGCAGTTCTTC
TRBV7-9	TRBD2	TRBJ2-3	.	CASSWIAGGTDTQYF	TGTGCCAGCAGCTGGATAGCGGGGGGCACAGATACGCAGTATTTT
TRBV5-1	.	TRBJ2-3	.	CATAEGGARDTQYF	TGCGCCACGGCGGAGGGGGGGGCGCGAGATACGCAGTATTTT
TRBV29-1	.	TRBJ2-1	.	CSAGGTYNEQFF	TGCAGCGCCGGCGGGACATACAATGAGCAGTTCTTC
TRBV6-5	TRBD2	TRBJ2-2	.	CASSYEASGRSGELFF	TGTGCCAGCAGTTACGAGGCTAGCGGGAGATCAGGGGAGCTGTTTTTT
TRBV7-2	TRBD1	TRBJ2-2	once	CASSASGTAFPGELFF	TGTGCCAGCAGTGCATCCGGGACAGCCTTCCCCGGGGAGCTGTTTTTT
TRBV24-1	TRBD2	TRBJ2-1	.	CATGAGVDRNEQFF	TGTGCCACGGGAGCGGGAGTCGATCGCAATGAGCAGTTCTTC
TRBV25-1	TRBD2	TRBJ2-7	.	CASSEFPMAGDEQYF	TGTGCCAGCAGTGAATTTCCCATGGCGGGGGACGAGCAGTACTTC
TRBV7-2	.	TRBJ2-7	once	CASSLQGYEQYF	TGTGCCAGCAGCTTACAGGGGTACGAGCAGTACTTC
TRBV6-6	TRBD2	TRBJ2-1	.	CASSYPAASGGNEQFF	TGTGCCAGCAGTTACCCGGCGGCTAGCGGGGGCAATGAGCAGTTCTTC
TRBV12-3/TRBV12-4	TRBD1	TRBJ1-2	.	CASSQGAGGYTF	TGTGCCAGCAGCCAGGGGGCGGGGGGCTACACCTTC
TRBV5-6	.	TRBJ1-2	.	CASSPTGTYGYTF	TGTGCCAGCAGCCCAACAGGGACCTATGGCTACACCTTC
TRBV5-1	TRBD2	TRBJ2-1	.	CASSLFGAGVGEQFF	TGCGCCAGCAGCTTGTTCGGGGCGGGAGTTGGTGAGCAGTTCTTC
TRBV24-1	TRBD2	TRBJ2-2	.	CATSDPTSGRGSAGELFF	TGTGCCACCAGTGACCCAACTAGCGGGAGAGGTTCGGCCGGGGAGCTGTTTTTT
TRBV7-2	.	TRBJ1-2	.	CASSLERQPLKSNTF	TGTGCCAGCAGCTTAGAGCGCCAGCCCCTTAAATCGAACACCTTC
TRBV7-9	TRBD2	TRBJ2-1	.	CASSKTFLAGDYEQFF	TGTGCCAGCAGCAAAACTTTTCTAGCGGGTGACTATGAGCAGTTCTTC
TRBV7-8	TRBD1	TRBJ1-1	.	CASSYSGQGNTEAFF	TGTGCCAGCAGCTATTCGGGACAGGGGAACACTGAAGCTTTCTTT
TRBV11-3	TRBD2	TRBJ2-2	.	CASSLRTSAYTGELFF	TGTGCCAGCAGCCTAAGGACTAGCGCCTACACCGGGGAGCTGTTTTTT
TRBV3-1/TRBV3-2	TRBD2	TRBJ2-1	.	CASSLGLAGGGEQFF	TGTGCCAGCAGCCTGGGACTAGCGGGAGGGGGTGAGCAGTTCTTC
TRBV15	.	TRBJ1-1	.	CATSRDPHRVNTEAFF	TGTGCCACCAGCAGAGACCCGCACAGGGTGAACACTGAAGCTTTCTTT
TRBV7-2	.	TRBJ2-5	.	CASSLVRQKETQYF	TGTGCCAGCAGCTTAGTACGACAGAAAGAGACCCAGTACTTC
TRBV7-2	TRBD1	TRBJ2-7	.	CANGQGVGEQYF	TGTGCAAATGGACAGGGTGTCGGCGAGCAGTACTTC
TRBV6-4	TRBD2	TRBJ2-2	.	CASRGGLNTGELFF	TGTGCCAGCCGCGGGGGACTGAACACCGGGGAGCTGTTTTTT
TRBV6-5	.	TRBJ2-7	.	CASKGDQGYEQYF	TGTGCCAGTAAAGGAGACCAGGGCTACGAGCAGTACTTC
TRBV24-1	TRBD1	TRBJ2-3	.	CATSAPKRTGFGDTQYF	TGTGCCACCAGTGCCCCAAAGCGGACAGGGTTTGGAGATACGCAGTATTTT
TRBV6-6	TRBD1	TRBJ1-3	.	CASSDDGTAGNTIYF	TGTGCCAGCAGCGACGACGGGACAGCTGGAAACACCATATATTTT
TRBV4-3	.	TRBJ1-6	.	CASSQSLASRNSPLHF	TGCGCCAGCAGCCAAAGTTTGGCGTCTAGGAATTCACCCCTCCACTTT
TRBV2	TRBD2	TRBJ2-3	.	CASRRSGGTDTQYF	TGTGCCAGCAGGAGGAGCGGGGGGACAGATACGCAGTATTTT
TRBV4-2	.	TRBJ1-3	once	CASSREGSSGNTIYF	TGTGCCAGCAGCCGGGAGGGTTCATCTGGAAACACCATATATTTT
TRBV30	TRBD1	TRBJ1-2	.	CAWSVGTGNYGYTF	TGTGCCTGGAGTGTAGGGACAGGGAACTATGGCTACACCTTC
TRBV19	TRBD1	TRBJ1-1	.	CASSMGTGANTEAFF	TGTGCCAGTAGTATGGGGACAGGAGCCAACACTGAAGCTTTCTTT
TRBV5-6	.	TRBJ1-1	.	CASTAGPLNTEAFF	TGTGCCAGCACCGCAGGTCCTCTAAACACTGAAGCTTTCTTT
TRBV23-1	TRBD1	TRBJ1-1	once	CASSQSWRRGPEAFF	TGCGCCAGCAGTCAATCGTGGCGCAGGGGGCCTGAAGCTTTCTTT
TRBV10-3	TRBD1	TRBJ2-7	.	CAIIPGTGVRGVPYEQYF	TGTGCCATCATTCCGGGGACAGGGGTACGCGGGGTCCCCTACGAGCAGTACTTC
TRBV3-1/TRBV3-2	.	TRBJ2-5	once	CASSQQGRREETQYF	TGTGCCAGCAGCCAACAGGGTCGAAGGGAAGAGACCCAGTACTTC
TRBV7-2	TRBD1	TRBJ2-2	few	CASSPDRATGELFF	TGTGCCAGCAGCCCGGACAGGGCGACCGGGGAGCTGTTTTTT
TRBV5-1	.	TRBJ1-2	.	CASSSGGDADYGYTF	TGCGCCAGCAGCTCAGGAGGGGACGCGGACTATGGCTACACCTTC
TRBV7-3	TRBD2	TRBJ2-1	.	CASSLGSGSSYNEQFF	TGTGCCAGCAGCTTAGGTAGCGGGAGCTCCTACAATGAGCAGTTCTTC
TRBV24-1	.	TRBJ1-2	.	CATSDGVGVGYGYTF	TGTGCCACCAGTGATGGGGTCGGGGTCGGCTATGGCTACACCTTC
TRBV9	.	TRBJ1-5	.	CASSVDRDQPQHF	TGTGCCAGCAGCGTAGACAGGGATCAGCCCCAGCATTTT
TRBV6-1	.	TRBJ2-7	.	CASSEGGGSYEQYF	TGTGCCAGCAGTGAAGGTGGCGGTTCCTACGAGCAGTACTTC
TRBV6-5	.	TRBJ2-7	.	CASSYGGAPSEQYF	TGTGCCAGCAGTTACGGTGGGGCTCCGTCCGAGCAGTACTTC
TRBV24-1	TRBD1	TRBJ1-1	few	CATSDSGQGASMEAFF	TGTGCCACCAGTGACTCGGGACAGGGGGCGAGTATGGAAGCTTTCTTT